This entry describes one TCR beta chain. It lacks a known antigen. No qualities accompany the bases; no much larger clone lies one base away. Buffy coats from 30 to 40 blood donors, supplied by the Finnish Red Cross blood service, were used as healthy controls. All TCR-sequenced material derived from peripheral blood: patient blood samples and healthy donor buffy coats. Peripheral blood mononuclear cells were isolated by Ficoll-Hypaque gradient centrifugation. Magnetic purification was used to isolate CD4+ cells from the buffy coats of the healthy controls. The Gentra Puregene Cell and Tissue kit was used for genomic DNA extraction, and quantification was performed on a Qubit 2.0 fluorometer. Reading from cysteine to phenylalanine, the CDR3 counts 12 amino acids. Solely the CDR3 DNA is kept, with 36 bases framed from the first base. The germline V gene (reference sequence) gives CDR1 as MNHNY and CDR2 as SVGAGI. Unmatched junction bases come to 4, with V trimmed by 4 bases and J by 11 bases.

The sample belongs to a study of STAT5B mutations in CD4+ large granular lymphocyte leukemia (dated 2022 in TCRdb). In the study overall: Among the healthy controls, the CDR3 'QG' motif was associated with a particular HLA allele. The study compared the TCRbeta repertoires of patients with CD4+ T-cell large granular lymphocyte leukemia against the TCRbeta repertoires of healthy blood donors. Flow cytometry performed on FACSCanto II or FACSVerse showed that the purified fractions had more than 95% purity among lymphocytes.

Findings and caveats that apply to the study as a whole: The main leukemic clonotypes were found to be private to each patient, although more than 20% of the main leukemic clonotypes were detected at low frequency in the non-leukemic repertoires of other patients. TRBV06-family usage was enriched among the top patient clones (8/27) compared with healthy controls (2/35). The data were not HLA-matched, and the higher clonality in CD4+ T-LGLL than in CD8+ T-LGLL could be due to the relatively small sample size. CD4-sorted patient repertoires appeared more clonal than healthy CD4+ repertoires, and this difference persisted after removing the putative leukemic clones.

The immunoSEQ assay at survey resolution was used to sequence TCRbeta rearrangements from genomic DNA. In the source study's methods: In the TCR sequencing data, the smallest productive clonotype frequency that could be detected was 2.59 x 10-5. Only productive TCRbeta rearrangements, meaning sequences that were complete and in-frame, were kept for the analyses. Simpson clonality, calculated in the immunoSEQ Analyzer version 3.0, was used as the measure of sample clonality. Clones were grouped by frequency into very rare, small, medium, large (1-20%) or hyperexpanded (>20%) categories. Generation probabilities were estimated with OLGA 1.2.3, V-gene circos plots were made with VDJtools, specificities were looked up in VDJdb, and CDR3 motifs were identified with GLIPH. TCRdb carries this immuneACCESS record with in-frame sequences only. Its versions omit some clonotypes, under half of them owing to an unresolved V gene in the studies checked, with the rest unexplained. The V and J calls and clone size were taken over from that table, and D and trimming were inferred from the DNA. Recorded for this sample are some 34,000 clones; approximately 82% of them occurred a single time. The ten largest clones capture roughly 7.1% of the sample.

The clonotype was recovered from a human donor in good health. Sequenced input: CD4+ T cells from blood buffy coats. This chain is built from TRBV6-6 and TRBJ1-1; 10 central bases correspond to TRBD1. The CDR3 region has the sequence CASSSTGGSAFF. The bases are TGTGCCAGCAGTTCGACAGGGGGCAGTGCTTTCTTT.